These T cell receptor beta chains were read from a single sample in a study of persistence of HIV-infected CD4 T cells. The assay was immunoSEQ multiplex PCR, and TCRdb's table has in-frame clones only and misses some. The sample has 45,000 or so clones, about 87% seen once. These receptors' targets are unknown. The sequencing here drew on CD4+ T cells sorted from PBMCs after roughly 18-hour stimulation, taken from a patient who received antiretroviral therapy. The source of these receptors is an adult woman with HIV who was CMV-seropositive. The CDR3 runs from the conserved cysteine through the conserved F or W. A D gene is named only where the DNA matches it firmly. A row's size may be missing; if present it is once, few, many or a size class.

NA	TRBV14	NA	TRBJ1-3	CASSLRGGNTIYF	TGTGCCAGCAGCCTTCGTGGGGGAAACACCATATATTTT
NA	TRBV5-1	NA	TRBJ2-7	CASSVGGGSYEQYF	TGCGCCAGCAGCGTAGGAGGGGGCTCCTACGAGCAGTACTTC
NA	TRBV18	NA	TRBJ1-5	CASSPQGGLQPQHF	TGTGCCAGCTCACCACAGGGTGGGTTGCAGCCCCAGCATTTT
NA	TRBV6-5	NA	TRBJ1-3	CASSYSQDGGNTIYF	TGTGCCAGCAGTTACTCACAGGACGGGGGAAACACCATATATTTT
NA	TRBV25-1	NA	TRBJ1-2	CASSPGTLGYTF	TGTGCCAGTTCCCCCGGGACTCTTGGCTACACCTTC
NA	TRBV5-6	NA	TRBJ1-6	CASSLVDRLNSPLHF	TGTGCCAGCAGCTTGGTTGACAGACTGAATTCACCCCTCCACTTT
NA	TRBV19	NA	TRBJ2-3	CASSTNGGGTQYF	TGTGCCAGTAGTACGAACGGTGGGGGGACGCAGTATTTT
TRBD1	TRBV6-4	NA	TRBJ2-5	CASSLDRGPGRETQYF	TGTGCCAGCAGTTTAGACAGGGGTCCGGGTAGGGAGACCCAGTACTTC
TRBD1	TRBV6-1	NA	TRBJ2-1	CASSQTGAPYNEQFF	TGTGCCAGCAGTCAGACAGGGGCCCCTTACAATGAGCAGTTCTTC
TRBD1	TRBV28	NA	TRBJ1-4	CASSPTGGTTNEKLFF	TGTGCCAGCAGTCCAACAGGGGGCACAACTAATGAAAAACTGTTTTTT
TRBD1	TRBV6-5	NA	TRBJ1-2	CASSPRTGANYGYTF	TGTGCCAGCAGTCCCCGGACAGGGGCTAACTATGGCTACACCTTC
NA	TRBV19	NA	TRBJ1-1	CASSRVVGNTEAFF	TGTGCCAGTAGCAGGGTGGTGGGGAACACTGAAGCTTTCTTT
NA	TRBV25-1	NA	TRBJ1-2	CASRGIGRTHGYTF	TGTGCCAGCAGAGGTATTGGCCGCACTCATGGCTACACCTTC
NA	TRBV19	few	TRBJ1-1	CASVFTGSRNTEAFF	TGTGCCAGTGTATTCACAGGCAGCCGGAACACTGAAGCTTTCTTT
TRBD1	TRBV7-6	NA	TRBJ1-1	CASSFESRGRTEAFF	TGTGCCAGCAGCTTTGAGAGCAGGGGGAGAACTGAAGCTTTCTTT
NA	TRBV25-1	NA	TRBJ1-4	CASSEAAGLFF	TGTGCCAGCAGTGAAGCGGCGGGACTGTTTTTT
TRBD1	TRBV24-1	NA	TRBJ1-5	CATSEGQGLNQPQHF	TGTGCCACCAGTGAGGGACAGGGACTGAATCAGCCCCAGCATTTT
NA	TRBV27	NA	TRBJ1-2	CASSPAPGQSYGYTF	TGTGCCAGCAGCCCGGCCCCCGGACAGAGTTATGGCTACACCTTC